The entry that follows covers one T cell receptor beta chain sequence. Its antigen remains unknown. These data originate in a study of T cell responses to AZD1222 COVID-19 vaccine. Findings and caveats of the study: An increase in Spike-specific TCR breadth and depth was observed after two AZD1222 doses. After the peak T cell response, and only then, were repertoires sampled. Seropositive AZD1222 recipients at baseline numbered only 5 to 7.

TCRdb's table, derived via immunoSEQ multiplex PCR, lists solely in-frame clones and lacks some. The profile shows more than 95,000 clones, roughly 87% of them singletons. CDR1 MDHEN and CDR2 SYDVKM come from the germline V gene. The CDR3 consists of 12 residues. V lost 8 bases and J lost 2, with 8 bases in between. The material was peripheral blood, obtained on day 0 of AZD1222 vaccination. V gene TRBV28 combines with J gene TRBJ2-3; D is ambiguous. This clonotype was obtained from an adult in good health. The CDR3 loop is CASSLLTDTQYF. Written as DNA, the CDR3 is TGTGCCAGCTCCCTTCTCACAGATACGCAGTATTTT.